The source of this TCR beta chain is a study of shared clonotypes between healthy human individuals. Study-level information: Sampling drew on donors who were a couple of women and a few men aged 18 to 49. Study observations and caveats: Sampling used blood alone; tissue repertoires probably differ.

Tens of thousands of T cell genomes (roughly 0.2 ug DNA) went into each sorted-subset replicate. Sequencing used immunoSEQ multiplex PCR; TCRdb keeps in-frame clones, though not all of them. The sample has about 2,500,000 clones, more than 80% seen once. Worth noting for this clone: The antigen remains unidentified.

Trimming cost V 4 bases and J 8 bases, with 24 bases left between them. The CDR3 is 16 amino acids. The germline V gene has CDR1 SGHRS and CDR2 YFSETQ. The study drew all its donors from Caucasian adults living in Nashville, Tennessee. This chain joins TRBV5-1 and TRBJ1-1, with D perhaps matching TRBD1 (6 bases). Sequencing was done on a sample of naive CD4+ T cells sorted from blood. Documented subset: CD45RA+ positively selected. This sequence originates from a man aged 18 to 35 in good health. In nucleotides, the CDR3 is TGCGCCAGCAGCCGTGGATCAAACCTGGCAGGGGCCGAAGCTTTCTTT. Protein: CASSRGSNLAGAEAFF.